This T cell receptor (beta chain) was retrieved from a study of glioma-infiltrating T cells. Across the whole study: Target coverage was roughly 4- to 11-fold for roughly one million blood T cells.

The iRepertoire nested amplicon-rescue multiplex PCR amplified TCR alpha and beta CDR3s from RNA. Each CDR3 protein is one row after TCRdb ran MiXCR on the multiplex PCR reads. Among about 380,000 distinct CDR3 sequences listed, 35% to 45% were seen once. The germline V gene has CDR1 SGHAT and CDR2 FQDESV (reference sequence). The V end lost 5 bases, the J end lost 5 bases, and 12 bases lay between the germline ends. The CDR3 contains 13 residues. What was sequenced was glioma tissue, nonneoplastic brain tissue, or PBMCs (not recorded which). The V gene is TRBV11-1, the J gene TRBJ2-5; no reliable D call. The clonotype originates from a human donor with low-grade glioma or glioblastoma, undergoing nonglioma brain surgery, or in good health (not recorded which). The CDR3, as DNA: TGTGCCAGCAGCCGACGGCTGGGGGAGACCCAGTACTTC. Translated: CASSRRLGETQYF.